Shown below are 26 T cell receptor beta chains from a single sample sequenced in a study of cytomegalovirus exposure and HLA in healthy donors. PCR was performed using 60 Vbeta and 13 Jbeta primers. Libraries were prepared by immunoSEQ multiplex PCR; TCRdb keeps only in-frame clonotypes and omits some of them. The table includes some 270,000 clones, approximately 80% detected once. Sequenced input: PBMCs. The receptors were gathered from a girl aged 2 to 10 in good health and CMV-seronegative.

This clone has a handful of counts. The V and J genes are TRBV19 and TRBJ2-6; no clear D. Germline V gene sequence: CDR1 LNHDA, CDR2 SQIVND (reference sequence). Trimming took off 11 bases at V and 1 base at J, with 9 bases between the two ends. The CDR3 spans 13 residues. This CDR3 is CAASVSGANVLTF. Here the CDR3 DNA reads TGTGCCGCTAGTGTTTCTGGGGCCAACGTCCTGACTTTC.

This clone was seen only a few times. V gene TRBV29-1 combines with J gene TRBJ2-5; tentatively, D is TRBD1 (6 bases). Germline CDR1 SQVTM, CDR2 ANQGSEA. Trimming left V 5 bases short and J 3 bases short, with 16 bases between. The CDR3 is 14 amino acids. The CDR3 loop is CSVWTVTLEETQYF. CDR3 DNA: TGCAGCGTTTGGACAGTCACACTCGAAGAGACCCAGTACTTC.

This clone was observed a handful of times. The chain has TRBV7-8 and TRBJ1-1; 7 bases map to TRBD1. Germline CDR1 and CDR2: SGHVS and FQNEAQ. V was pared by 5 bases and J by 2 bases, with 8 bases of the junction left unmatched. CDR3 length: 15 amino acids. This CDR3 is CASSLSTGVNTEAFF. Here the CDR3 DNA reads TGTGCCAGCAGCCTTTCCACAGGGGTCAACACTGAAGCTTTCTTT.

This chain connects TRBV4-2 to TRBJ2-5, with D perhaps matching TRBD1 or TRBD2 (5 bases each). The germline V and J ends were trimmed by 5 bases and 7 bases, with 17 bases remaining between them. Germline V CDR1 and CDR2: LGHNA, YNFKEQ. This CDR3 has 14 amino acids. Here the CDR3 reads CASSEGLGPGTQYF. CDR3 nucleotides: TGTGCCAGCAGCGAAGGACTGGGGCCTGGGACCCAGTACTTC.

A remark on this clone: Other DNA variants within this sample encode the same CDR3. This chain uses TRBV9 with TRBJ1-2; 9 bases fit TRBD1. Per the germline V gene, CDR1 is SGDLS and CDR2 is YYNGEE. There are 12 residues in the CDR3. After removal of 5 bases from V and 8 bases from J, the junction contained 4 bases not matched to a gene. The CDR3: CASSGTGTGYTF. CDR3 nucleotide sequence: TGTGCCAGCAGTGGGACAGGGACGGGCTACACCTTC.

The gene calls are TRBV2 and TRBJ1-1, with 7 nucleotides matching TRBD1. This CDR3 has 15 amino acids. The trim removed 7 bases at V and 1 base at J, leaving 9 bases unmatched. Germline CDR1 and CDR2: SNHLY and FYNNEI. CDR3 residues: CASTYRGPKNTEAFF. CDR3 DNA: TGTGCCAGCACTTACAGGGGACCCAAGAACACTGAAGCTTTCTTT.

V gene TRBV9 combines with J gene TRBJ2-1; 12 bases map to TRBD2. The CDR3 contains 16 residues. After removal of 0 bases from V and 4 bases from J, the junction contained 2 bases not matched to a gene. Germline V gene data show CDR1 as SGDLS and CDR2 as YYNGEE. The CDR3 spells CASSVETSGSYNEQFF. CDR3 in DNA: TGTGCCAGCAGCGTAGAGACTAGCGGGAGTTACAATGAGCAGTTCTTC.

This clone has only a few counts. The chain couples TRBV5-1 to TRBJ2-1; TRBD2 is a possible D gene (6 bases). V was trimmed by 4 bases and J by 3 bases, leaving 8 bases between them. The germline gives CDR1 SGHRS, CDR2 YFSETQ. The CDR3 loop spans 13 amino acids. CDR3 sequence: CASSLDYYNEQFF. The CDR3 coding sequence is TGCGCCAGCAGCCTGGACTACTACAATGAGCAGTTCTTC.

The chain has TRBV7-8 and TRBJ1-1, with D perhaps matching TRBD1 (6 bases). Trimming removed 3 bases at V and 5 bases at J, with 19 bases between. Germline V gene sequence: CDR1 SGHVS, CDR2 FQNEAQ. This CDR3 contains 16 residues. The DNA for the CDR3 is TGTGCCAGCAGCTTTTCGGACAGTCTCTTTAAGACTGAAGCTTTCTTT. Protein product: CASSFSDSLFKTEAFF.

This clone was picked up one time. The chain uses TRBV30 and TRBJ1-5; D not resolved. V dropped 3 bases and J dropped 7 bases, with 10 bases sitting between them. CDR1 is GTSNPN and CDR2 is SVGIG in the germline V gene (reference sequence). CDR3 length equals 12 residues. CDR3: CAWSSGGQPQHF. CDR3 nucleotides: TGTGCCTGGAGCTCGGGCGGGCAGCCCCAGCATTTT.

This clone was counted between two and nine times. V usage is TRBV27 and J usage is TRBJ2-7; 8 bases are a match to TRBD1. Looked up from germline, CDR1 is MNHEY and CDR2 is SMNVEV (reference sequence). V shed 7 bases, J shed 3 bases, and the junction held 8 bases outside the gene matches. This CDR3 comprises 14 residues. For the CDR3, the DNA is TGTGCCAGCAAAACTCAGGGGGCGAACTACGAGCAGTACTTC. This translates into CASKTQGANYEQYF.

The V and J genes are TRBV5-6 and TRBJ2-1; D is uncertain. Germline V gene data show CDR1 as SGHDT and CDR2 as YYEEEE. Deletions cut 5 bases from V and 3 bases from J, with 15 bases between. The CDR3 totals 15 residues. The CDR3 region is CASSYRWRYYNEQFF. CDR3 nucleotide sequence: TGTGCCAGCAGTTACCGGTGGCGGTACTACAATGAGCAGTTCTTC.

This clone was observed a few times. The CDR3 sequence is CASSQDPLSYEQYF. The CDR3 nucleotides read TGTGCCAGCAGCCAAGATCCCCTCAGCTACGAGCAGTACTTC. The V and J genes are TRBV4-2 and TRBJ2-7; D call uncertain. Germline V gene sequence: CDR1 LGHNA, CDR2 YNFKEQ. Deletions cut 0 bases from V and 3 bases from J, with 9 bases between. The CDR3 covers 14 residues.

V usage is TRBV18 and J usage is TRBJ2-1, with 13 bases lining up with TRBD2. The V gene's germline CDR1 is KGHSH and CDR2 LQKENI. This CDR3 is 15 amino acids long. The junction had 4 bases not matched to a gene; V was cut back by 3 bases and J by 8 bases. In DNA, the CDR3 is TGTGCCAGCTCACCCACTAGCGGGAGGGCCTATGAGCAGTTCTTC. This encodes CASSPTSGRAYEQFF.

The chain combines TRBV30 with TRBJ1-3; perhaps TRBD1 as D (5 bases). The germline gives CDR1 GTSNPN, CDR2 SVGIG (reference sequence). The V gene lost 3 bases and the J gene lost 1 base, with 19 bases spanning the gap. The CDR3 extends over 17 amino acids. The CDR3 is CAWSVGAARYSGNTIYF. In DNA form, the CDR3 reads TGTGCCTGGAGCGTTGGGGCAGCCCGGTATTCTGGAAACACCATATATTTT.

This rearrangement joins TRBV5-8 to TRBJ2-4; 7 bases are shared with TRBD2. Germline V CDR1 and CDR2: SGHTS, YDEGEE. Losses at the gene ends were 0 bases for V and 0 bases for J; bases not matched to a gene: 12. This CDR3 is 19 amino acids long. The CDR3 sequence is CASSLAGTSEGLAKNIQYF. As DNA, the CDR3 is TGTGCCAGCAGCTTGGCGGGAACTAGCGAGGGTCTAGCCAAAAACATTCAGTACTTC.

The V and J genes are TRBV27 and TRBJ1-1; 9 nucleotides line up with TRBD1. Per germline, CDR1 MNHEY and CDR2 SMNVEV (reference sequence). The ends lost 3 bases at V and 8 bases at J; junction bases unmatched: 7. The CDR3 has 14 residues. CDR3 sequence: CASSLAGTGKEAFF. The CDR3 nucleotides are TGTGCCAGCAGTTTGGCCGGGACAGGGAAAGAAGCTTTCTTT.

V is TRBV28 and J is TRBJ1-5; D is ambiguous. Trimming took off 3 bases at V and 3 bases at J, with 12 bases between the two ends. The length of the CDR3 is 15 residues. Germline V gene lookup returns CDR1 MDHEN and CDR2 SYDVKM. Written as DNA, the CDR3 is TGTGCCAGCAGTTTTTATAGGCGGCCCAATCAGCCCCAGCATTTT. Translated, it gives CASSFYRRPNQPQHF.

This sequence joins TRBV27 and TRBJ1-5; D may be TRBD1 (6 bases). V was cut by 4 bases and J by 0 bases, with 19 bases left in between. The germline CDR1 and CDR2 sequences are MNHEY and SMNVEV (reference sequence). CDR3 length: 18 amino acids. CDR3 region: CASSSDSKTYYSNQPQHF. The CDR3 DNA reads as TGTGCCAGCAGTTCGGACAGCAAGACCTACTATAGCAATCAGCCCCAGCATTTT.

J is TRBJ2-3 and V is TRBV9; 9 bases are a match to TRBD1. Germline values: CDR1 SGDLS, CDR2 YYNGEE. There are 16 residues in the CDR3. Germline trimming cut 3 bases from V and 2 bases from J; bases unmatched to any gene: 7. CDR3 coding DNA: TGTGCCAGCAGCGCGGGGGACAGGGCCCTCACAGATACGCAGTATTTT. Translation gives CASSAGDRALTDTQYF.

There are a few counts of this clone. The chain combines TRBV5-1 with TRBJ1-2; 9 bases align to TRBD1. Germline V gene lookup returns CDR1 SGHRS and CDR2 YFSETQ. Trimming took 4 bases from V and 8 from J; bases not matched to a gene: 9. This CDR3 spans 14 amino acids. CDR3 region: CASSPGTGRDGYTF. CDR3 sequence (DNA): TGCGCCAGCAGCCCGGGGACAGGGCGGGACGGCTACACCTTC.

The CDR3 DNA sequence: TGCGCCAGCAGGGTGGGAGCGGGTGAGCAGTACTTC. Protein product: CASRVGAGEQYF. The chain recombines TRBV5-1 with TRBJ2-7, with a possible D match to TRBD2 (6 bases). The CDR3 totals 12 residues. Trimming removed 5 bases at V and 7 bases at J, with 13 bases between. Germline loops: CDR1 SGHRS, CDR2 YFSETQ.

This clone was seen only a few times. The J gene is TRBJ1-5, the V gene TRBV28; maybe TRBD1 (5 bases). CDR1 MDHEN and CDR2 SYDVKM come from the germline V gene. With 6 bases removed from V and 5 bases from J, the gap between germline ends came to 14 bases. This CDR3 comprises 14 residues. CDR3 DNA: TGTGCCAGCAGACTTGGACAACAGCATCAGCCCCAGCATTTT. This translates into CASRLGQQHQPQHF. The full variable domain, completed using reference TRBV28 and TRBJ1-5, is DVKVTQSSRYLVKRTGEKVFLECVQDMDHENMFWYRQDPGLGLRLIYFSYDVKMKEKGDIPEGYSVSREKKERFSLILESASTNQTSMYLCASRLGQQHQPQHFGDGTRLSIL.

This clone has only a few counts. This rearrangement joins TRBV5-6 to TRBJ1-6, with 10 bases that match TRBD1. Germline CDR1 and CDR2: SGHDT and YYEEEE. The CDR3 extends over 16 amino acids. J gave up 2 bases and V 4 bases, and 3 bases lay outside the gene matches. CDR3 loop: CASSHGTGAYNSPLHF. The CDR3 DNA is TGTGCCAGCAGCCATGGGACAGGGGCCTATAATTCACCCCTCCACTTT.

The genes are TRBV7-9 and TRBJ1-4; 9 bases are shared with TRBD1. V lost 5 bases and J lost 5; bases outside the gene matches: 6. CDR1 is SEHNR, CDR2 FQNEAQ, per germline (reference sequence). This CDR3 contains 15 residues. The chain's CDR3 is CASSVVGTGNEKLFF. The CDR3 coding sequence is TGTGCCAGCAGCGTAGTCGGGACAGGGAATGAAAAACTGTTTTTT.

The chain is built from TRBV27 and TRBJ2-7; no definite D call. The CDR3 spans 18 residues. V was cut by 4 bases and J by 4 bases, with 26 bases left in between. Germline assignment: CDR1 MNHEY and CDR2 SMNVEV (reference sequence). The CDR3 nucleotides read TGTGCCAGCAGTTCCCCATCAACTGCCTTCCCGTACCGTTACGAGCAGTACTTC. Its translation: CASSSPSTAFPYRYEQYF.